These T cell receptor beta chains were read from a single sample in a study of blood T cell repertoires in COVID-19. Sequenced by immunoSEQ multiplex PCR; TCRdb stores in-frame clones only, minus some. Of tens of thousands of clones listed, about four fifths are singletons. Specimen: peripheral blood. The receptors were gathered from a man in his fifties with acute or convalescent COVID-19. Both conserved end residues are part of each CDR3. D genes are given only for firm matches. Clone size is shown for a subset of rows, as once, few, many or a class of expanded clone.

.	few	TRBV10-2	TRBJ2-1	CASSEIRDNSPQFF	TGCGCCAGCAGTGAGATACGGGACAATTCGCCCCAGTTCTTC
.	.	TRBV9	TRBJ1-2	CASSTSRRGFGYTF	TGTGCCAGCAGCACCTCCCGAAGGGGGTTCGGCTACACCTTC
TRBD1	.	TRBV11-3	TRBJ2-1	CASSPGQDSYNEQFF	TGTGCCAGCAGTCCCGGACAGGACTCCTACAATGAGCAGTTCTTC
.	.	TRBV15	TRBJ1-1	CATSRRNTEAFF	TGTGCCACCAGCAGACGGAACACTGAAGCTTTCTTT
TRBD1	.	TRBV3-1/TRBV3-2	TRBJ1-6	CASSPEFRGHSPLHF	TGTGCCAGCAGCCCAGAGTTCAGGGGGCATTCACCCCTCCACTTT
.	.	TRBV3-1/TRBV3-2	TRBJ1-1	CASSQDWRTEAFF	TGTGCCAGCAGCCAAGATTGGAGGACTGAAGCTTTCTTT
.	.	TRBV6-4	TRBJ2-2	CASSDSGELNTGELFF	TGTGCCAGCAGTGACTCAGGAGAGTTGAACACCGGGGAGCTGTTTTTT
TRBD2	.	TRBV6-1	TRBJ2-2	CASSEGTSVNTGELFF	TGTGCCAGCAGTGAGGGAACTAGCGTGAACACCGGGGAGCTGTTTTTT
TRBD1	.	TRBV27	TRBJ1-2	CASRVTGTGGGYTF	TGTGCCAGCAGGGTTACCGGGACAGGGGGTGGCTACACCTTC
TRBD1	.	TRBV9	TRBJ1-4	CASSGATRDRDEKLFF	TGTGCCAGCAGCGGAGCGACCCGGGACAGGGATGAAAAACTGTTTTTT
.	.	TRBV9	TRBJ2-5	CASSVAPSQETQYF	TGTGCCAGCAGCGTAGCGCCTAGCCAAGAGACCCAGTACTTC
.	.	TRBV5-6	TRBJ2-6	CASSGTGTPYGVGANVLTF	TGTGCCAGCAGCGGGACCGGGACACCCTACGGGGTTGGAGCCAACGTCCTGACTTTC
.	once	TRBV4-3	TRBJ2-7	CASSQDTRGSYEQYF	TGCGCCAGCAGCCAAGACACGAGGGGGTCCTACGAGCAGTACTTC
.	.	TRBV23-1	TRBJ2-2	CASSHLSHHENTGELFF	TGCGCCAGCAGTCACCTATCCCACCACGAGAACACCGGGGAGCTGTTTTTT
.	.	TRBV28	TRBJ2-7	CASRLEAYEQYF	TGTGCCAGCCGACTGGAAGCCTACGAGCAGTACTTC
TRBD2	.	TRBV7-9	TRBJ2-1	CASSLETSGVYNEQFF	TGTGCCAGCAGCTTAGAGACTAGCGGGGTCTACAATGAGCAGTTCTTC
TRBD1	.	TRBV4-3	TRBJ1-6	CASSRDRGYNSPLHF	TGCGCCAGCAGTCGGGACAGGGGTTATAATTCACCCCTCCACTTT
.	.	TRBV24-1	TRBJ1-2	CATSDREGGYGYTF	TGTGCCACCAGTGACCGGGAAGGAGGCTATGGCTACACCTTC
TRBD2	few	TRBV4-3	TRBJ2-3	CASSQDAASGTSMLEYF	TGCGCCAGCAGCCAAGATGCGGCTAGCGGGACCTCTATGCTGGAGTATTTT
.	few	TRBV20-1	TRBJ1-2	CSAGADGYTF	TGCAGTGCCGGCGCGGATGGCTACACCTTC
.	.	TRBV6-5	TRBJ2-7	CASNLSGSGSYEQYF	TGTGCCAGCAACCTCTCTGGCAGCGGTTCCTACGAGCAGTACTTC
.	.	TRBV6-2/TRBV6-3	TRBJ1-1	CASTPSQQNTEAFF	TGTGCCAGCACCCCTTCCCAACAGAACACTGAAGCTTTCTTT
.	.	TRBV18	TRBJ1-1	CASSTYQAEITEAFF	TGTGCCAGCTCAACGTATCAGGCCGAGATAACTGAAGCTTTCTTT
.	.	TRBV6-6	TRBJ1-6	CASTDSDFYIGPLHF	TGTGCCAGCACCGACAGCGATTTCTATATAGGGCCCCTCCACTTT
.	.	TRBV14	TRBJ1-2	CASSPELDYGYTF	TGTGCCAGCAGCCCGGAGTTGGACTATGGCTACACCTTC
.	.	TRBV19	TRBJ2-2	CASSLLEGSIGELFF	TGTGCCAGTAGTTTGTTGGAGGGCTCGATCGGGGAGCTGTTTTTT
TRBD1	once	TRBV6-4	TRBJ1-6	CASSSTGDHSPLHF	TGTGCCAGCAGTTCCACAGGGGACCATTCACCCCTCCACTTT
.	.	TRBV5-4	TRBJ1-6	CASTERGSYNSPLHF	TGTGCCAGCACCGAGAGAGGCTCCTATAATTCACCCCTCCACTTT
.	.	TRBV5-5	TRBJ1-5	CASSLWGPGQPQHF	TGTGCCAGCAGCTTGTGGGGGCCCGGCCAGCCCCAGCATTTT
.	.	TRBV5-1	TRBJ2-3	CASSLFTRGEADTQYF	TGCGCCAGCAGCTTGTTCACCAGGGGAGAGGCAGATACGCAGTATTTT